This T cell receptor (beta chain) derives from a study of blood T cells in healthy people across ages. Overall study findings and caveats: A conclusive naive versus antigen-experienced comparison was prevented by the unsorted PBMCs.

A remark on this clonotype: No antigen is known for it.

With a J-beta primer mix and a sample-barcoded 5' primer, a second PCR ran 7 to 11 cycles. TCRdb called the 5' RACE reads again in MiXCR, with one record for every CDR3 protein. The data show 1.5 million to 2 million distinct CDR3 sequences, roughly 30% seen once. The TCR sequence derives from a woman in her thirties in good health. Sequenced: blood.

The CDR3 bases are TGCGCCAGCAGCTTGGGCGGGACTAGGGCGTCAGATACGCAGTATTTT. Protein product: CASSLGGTRASDTQYF. V usage is TRBV5-1 and J usage is TRBJ2-3; 8 nucleotides match TRBD2. Trimming took 0 bases from V and 4 from J; bases not matched to a gene: 7. Germline loops: CDR1 SGHRS, CDR2 YFSETQ. The CDR3 loop spans 16 amino acids.